These 8 T cell receptor beta chains were sequenced from one sample in a study of CD8+ T cells in alopecia areata. Noted treatment: oral pan-JAK inhibitor, 5-10 mg twice daily. TCR sequencing used cDNA made by reverse transcription of extracted RNA. Sequencing was performed with immunoSEQ multiplex PCR; in TCRdb, only in-frame clones are kept and a portion is missing. Of over 95,000 clones listed, 56% were seen once; the top ten hold about 3.4%. The source material was CD4+ T cells sorted from blood, sampled at week 24, from a patient treated with tofacitinib. These receptors all stem from a human donor with alopecia areata.

The chain is built from TRBV10-3 and TRBJ2-4; 11 nucleotides align to TRBD1. Germline CDR1 ENHRY, CDR2 SYGVKD. This CDR3 is built from 13 residues. Losses at the gene ends were 10 bases for V and 8 bases for J; bases not matched to a gene: 7. The DNA of the CDR3 is TGTGCCACCGGGGACAGGGGGTCGGACATTCAGTACTTC. This translates into CATGDRGSDIQYF.

This rearrangement joins TRBV29-1 to TRBJ1-4; no firm D call. Germline CDR1 reads SQVTM; CDR2 reads ANQGSEA. CDR3 length: 13 amino acids. V was trimmed by 2 bases and J by 0 bases, leaving 4 bases between them. CDR3 DNA: TGCAGCGTTGAATTGACAACTAATGAAAAACTGTTTTTT. Its protein product is CSVELTTNEKLFF.

The chain employs TRBV30 and TRBJ2-1, with D unclear. This CDR3 contains 11 residues. Germline loops: CDR1 GTSNPN, CDR2 SVGIG (reference sequence). The germline V and J ends were trimmed by 5 bases and 4 bases, with 6 bases remaining between them. CDR3 protein: CAWEGYNEQFF. The CDR3 DNA is TGTGCCTGGGAAGGGTACAATGAGCAGTTCTTC.

The V gene is TRBV6-6, the J gene TRBJ2-3, with D unresolved. This CDR3 has 13 residues. V shed 4 bases and J shed 9 bases, with 14 bases lying between them. The germline V gene encodes CDR1 MNHNY and CDR2 SVGAGI (reference sequence). Written as DNA, the CDR3 is TGTGCCAGCAGTTCCTCCACGCTCGGAACGCAGTATTTT. This sequence encodes CASSSSTLGTQYF.

V and J are TRBV29-1 and TRBJ1-2, with 8 nucleotides matching TRBD1. The CDR3 has 14 residues. Germline-derived CDR1 and CDR2 are SQVTM and ANQGSEA. V shed 4 bases, J shed 8 bases, and the junction held 12 bases outside the gene matches. For the CDR3, the DNA is TGCAGCGTTGGGGAGGACAGGGACGGTCGGGGCTACACCTTC. As protein: CSVGEDRDGRGYTF. Supplemented by reference TRBV29-1 and TRBJ1-2, the full variable domain reads SAVISQKPSRDICQRGTSLTIQCQVDSQVTMMFWYRQQPGQSLTLIATANQGSEATYESGFVIDKFPISRPNLTFSTLTVSNMSPEDSSIYLCSVGEDRDGRGYTFGSGTRLTVV.

A few counts support this clone. The CDR3 nucleotides read TGTGCCAGCAGCTTAGCAGATACGCAGTATTTT. It yields the protein CASSLADTQYF. The chain links TRBV7-9 to TRBJ2-3; D unresolved. Trimming left V 0 bases short and J 5 bases short, with 0 bases between. The CDR3 consists of 11 residues. Germline V gives CDR1 SEHNR, CDR2 FQNEAQ (reference sequence). Drawing the rest from reference TRBV7-9 and TRBJ2-3, the complete variable domain is DTGVSQNPRHKITKRGQNVTFRCDPISEHNRLYWYRQTLGQGPEFLTYFQNEAQLEKSRLLSDRFSAERPKGSFSTLEIQRTEQGDSAMYLCASSLADTQYFGPGTRLTVL.

The V and J genes are TRBV2 and TRBJ2-3; no firm D call. V lost 6 bases and J 4 bases, leaving 5 bases between the germline ends. The CDR3 consists of 11 residues. Germline CDR1 reads SNHLY; CDR2 reads FYNNEI. The CDR3 bases are TGTGCCAGCAGGGAACCAGATACGCAGTATTTT. This codes for CASREPDTQYF.

This chain joins TRBV5-1 and TRBJ1-1, with D uncertain. V gave up 0 bases and J gave up 0 bases, with 6 bases separating them. CDR1 and CDR2 (germline): SGHRS, YFSETQ. The CDR3 runs to 14 residues. The CDR3 sequence: CASSLDTMNTEAFF. The DNA of the CDR3 is TGCGCCAGCAGCTTGGATACCATGAACACTGAAGCTTTCTTT.